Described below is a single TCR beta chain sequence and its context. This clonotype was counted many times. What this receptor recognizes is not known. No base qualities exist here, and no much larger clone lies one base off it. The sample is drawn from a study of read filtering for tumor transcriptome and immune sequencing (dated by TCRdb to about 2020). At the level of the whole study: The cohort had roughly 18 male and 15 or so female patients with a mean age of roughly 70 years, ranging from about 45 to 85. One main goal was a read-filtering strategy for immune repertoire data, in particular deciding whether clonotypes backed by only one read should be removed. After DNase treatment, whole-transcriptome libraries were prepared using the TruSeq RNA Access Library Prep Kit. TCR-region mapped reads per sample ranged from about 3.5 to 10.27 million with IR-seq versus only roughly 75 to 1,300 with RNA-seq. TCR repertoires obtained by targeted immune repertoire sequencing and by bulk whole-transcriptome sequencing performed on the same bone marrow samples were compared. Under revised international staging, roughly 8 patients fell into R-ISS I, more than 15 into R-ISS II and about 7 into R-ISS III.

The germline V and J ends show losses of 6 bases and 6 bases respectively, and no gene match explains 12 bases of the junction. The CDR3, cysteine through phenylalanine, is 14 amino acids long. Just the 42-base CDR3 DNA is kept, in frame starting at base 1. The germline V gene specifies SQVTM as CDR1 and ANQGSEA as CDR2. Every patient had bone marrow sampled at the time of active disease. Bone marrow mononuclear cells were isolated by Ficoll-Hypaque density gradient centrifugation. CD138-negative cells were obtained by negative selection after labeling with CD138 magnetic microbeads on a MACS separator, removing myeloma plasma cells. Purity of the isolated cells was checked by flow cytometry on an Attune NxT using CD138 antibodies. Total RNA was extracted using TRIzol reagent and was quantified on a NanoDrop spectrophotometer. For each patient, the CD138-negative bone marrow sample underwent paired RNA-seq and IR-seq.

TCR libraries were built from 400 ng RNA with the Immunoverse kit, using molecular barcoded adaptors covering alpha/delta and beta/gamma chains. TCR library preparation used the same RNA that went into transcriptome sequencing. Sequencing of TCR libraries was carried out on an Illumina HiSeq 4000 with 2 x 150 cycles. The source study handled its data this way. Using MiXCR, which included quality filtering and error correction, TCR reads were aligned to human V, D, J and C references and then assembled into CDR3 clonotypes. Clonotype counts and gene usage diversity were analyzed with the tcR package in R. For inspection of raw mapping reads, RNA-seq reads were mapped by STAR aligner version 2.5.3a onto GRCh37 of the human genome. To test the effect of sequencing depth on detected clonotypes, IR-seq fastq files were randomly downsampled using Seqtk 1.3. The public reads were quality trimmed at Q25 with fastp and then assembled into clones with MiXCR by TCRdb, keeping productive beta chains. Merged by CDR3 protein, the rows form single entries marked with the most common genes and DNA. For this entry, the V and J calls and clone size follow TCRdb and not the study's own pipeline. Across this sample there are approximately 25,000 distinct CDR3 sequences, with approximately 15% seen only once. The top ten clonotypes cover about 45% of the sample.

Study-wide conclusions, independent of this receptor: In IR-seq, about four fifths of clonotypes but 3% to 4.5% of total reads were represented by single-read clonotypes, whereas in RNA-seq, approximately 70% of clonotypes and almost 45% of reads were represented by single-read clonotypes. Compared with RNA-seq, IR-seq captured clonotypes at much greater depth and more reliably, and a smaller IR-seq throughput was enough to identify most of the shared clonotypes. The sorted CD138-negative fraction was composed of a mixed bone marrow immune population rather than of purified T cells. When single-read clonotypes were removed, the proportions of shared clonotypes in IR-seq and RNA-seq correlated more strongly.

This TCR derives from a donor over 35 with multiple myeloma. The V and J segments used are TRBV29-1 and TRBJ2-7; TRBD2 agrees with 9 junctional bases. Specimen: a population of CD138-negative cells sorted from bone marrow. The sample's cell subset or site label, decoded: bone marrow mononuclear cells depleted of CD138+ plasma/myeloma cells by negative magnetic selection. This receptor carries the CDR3 CSVESASGTGEQYF. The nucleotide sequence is TGCAGCGTGGAGTCGGCTAGCGGGACTGGCGAGCAGTACTTC.